This TCR beta chain was observed in a study of regulatory T cells in long-lasting Graves disease. Regarding time point: newly diagnosed GD, antithyroid drugs for less than 3 months. The TCR library was made from RNA extracted from PBMCs. There are many counts of this clonotype. The germline V gene encodes CDR1 MDHEN and CDR2 SYDVKM. The germline V and J ends were trimmed by 11 bases and 4 bases, with 27 bases remaining between them. CDR3 length: 17 amino acids. Investigators prepared the TCR beta libraries by applying iRepertoire HTBI primers and Arm-PCR of CDR3 regions. TCRdb independently ran MiXCR on the multiplex PCR reads; one entry per CDR3 protein. The repertoire includes about 440,000 distinct CDR3 sequences, 15% to 20% of them detected once, and about 23% sits in the top ten. A further study also used this sample, focusing on T cells in Graves' hyperthyroidism and ophthalmopathy. That study reports: Patients counted as stable if ophthalmopathy did not develop within 18 months. With the HTBI primer set, the TCR CDR3 went through a first round of RT-PCR.

The clonotype was recovered from a woman aged 18-35 years with Graves disease. The gene calls are TRBV28 and TRBJ2-4; D is ambiguous. The source was peripheral blood mononuclear cells (PBMCs), collected at new diagnosis, from a patient treated with antithyroid drugs. The CDR3 DNA reads TGTGCCTCCTACCCGGAGAGGCGCACTACCCGGAAAAACATTCAGTACTTC. Protein sequence: CASYPERRTTRKNIQYF.